This is a list of T cell receptor beta chains from one sample in a study of T cell repertoires in cytomegalovirus infection. Their target antigens are unknown. Using its own MiXCR run on the reads, TCRdb lists one record per CDR3 protein. The repertoire has 550,000 to 850,000 distinct CDR3 sequences, 30% to 40% of them found once; the top ten carry 15% to 20%. The starting material was cultured PBMCs, obtained from culture after CMV antigen stimulation. These TCRs come from a human donor in good health (CMV status not recorded). Some clones in this sample may be carry-over from other donors' samples. Both conserved end residues are part of each CDR3. Fields, in order: CDR3 DNA, CDR3 protein, clone size, V gene, D gene, J gene. D genes are given only for firm matches. Expanded clones get a size class; other rows say once, few or many, or leave the size out.

DNA: TGTGCCAGCAGTTTCCGATTCGAGACCGGCTCCTACGAGCAGTACTTC
CDR3: CASSFRFETGSYEQYF
size: -
V: TRBV27
D: -
J: TRBJ2-7

DNA: TGCAGTGCTAGTTCCAGGGCGCGTCAGCCCCAGCATTTT
CDR3: CSASSRARQPQHF
size: -
V: TRBV20-1
D: -
J: TRBJ1-5

DNA: TGTGCCAGCAGCGAGAGGACAGGGGACTACTACGAGCAGTACTTC
CDR3: CASSERTGDYYEQYF
size: -
V: TRBV5-4
D: TRBD1
J: TRBJ2-7

DNA: TGTGCCAGCAGCTTAGAAAGGGTTAGCAATCAGCCCCAGCATTTT
CDR3: CASSLERVSNQPQHF
size: -
V: TRBV7-8
D: -
J: TRBJ1-5

DNA: TGTGCCAGAAGTCCTGGATGGGGATCTGAGCAGTTCTTC
CDR3: CARSPGWGSEQFF
size: -
V: TRBV12-3/TRBV12-4
D: -
J: TRBJ2-1

DNA: TGTGCCAGCAGCTTCCAAGGGTCCGGTAGACAGAGGACCTACGAGCAGTACTTC
CDR3: CASSFQGSGRQRTYEQYF
size: -
V: TRBV7-2
D: -
J: TRBJ2-7

DNA: TGTGCCAGCAGTTACAGGGGTAGCGCATTCACAGATACGCAGTATTTT
CDR3: CASSYRGSAFTDTQYF
size: -
V: TRBV6-5
D: -
J: TRBJ2-3

DNA: TGTGCCAGCACCTTAGACAAAGGCTGGCGGGGTCGCACAGATACGCAGTATTTT
CDR3: CASTLDKGWRGRTDTQYF
size: -
V: TRBV7-2
D: -
J: TRBJ2-3

DNA: TGTGCCAGCAGCTCAAGAGGGCTAACCACAGATACGCAGTATTTT
CDR3: CASSSRGLTTDTQYF
size: few
V: TRBV7-2
D: -
J: TRBJ2-3

DNA: TGTGCCAGCAGCGTAGACAGTTTTGAGGGGACCCAGTACTTC
CDR3: CASSVDSFEGTQYF
size: few
V: TRBV9
D: -
J: TRBJ2-5

DNA: TGTGCCAGCAGTGAAGGAGGCAGGGGAGTCGAGACCCAGTACTTC
CDR3: CASSEGGRGVETQYF
size: -
V: TRBV6-1
D: -
J: TRBJ2-5

DNA: TGTGCCAGCAGCTGGGGGGGCCAACAAGAGACCCAGTACTTC
CDR3: CASSWGGQQETQYF
size: few
V: TRBV12-3/TRBV12-4
D: -
J: TRBJ2-5